The present entry profiles one T cell receptor beta chain with its context. The data originate from a study of T cell repertoires in cytomegalovirus infection. The CDR3 totals 15 residues. V lost 2 bases, J lost 4 bases, and 15 bases lay in between. Germline loops: CDR1 MNHEY, CDR2 SMNVEV (reference sequence). MiXCR, applied by TCRdb to the reads, yields one record per CDR3 protein. The sample holds approximately 260,000 distinct CDR3 sequences, 15% to 20% seen once. The sequenced sample was CD8+ T cells from PBMCs. This TCR was sampled from a human donor in good health (CMV status not recorded). Some clones in this sample may be carry-over from other donors' samples. V is TRBV27 and J is TRBJ2-7; no clear D. CDR3 sequence: CASSLINGGSYEQYF. In nucleotides, the CDR3 is TGTGCCAGCAGTTTAATTAACGGCGGATCATACGAGCAGTACTTC.